This T cell receptor (beta chain) came from a study of T cell responses to AZD1222 COVID-19 vaccine. Study-level findings and limits: Seropositive at baseline were only a handful of AZD1222 recipients.

A word on this clone: Its antigen remains unidentified.

The table came from immunoSEQ multiplex PCR; TCRdb's copy has only in-frame clones and leaves some out. Among about 170,000 clones listed, roughly nine tenths were seen once. CDR3 length equals 14 residues. Germline V gene data show CDR1 as MNHNS and CDR2 as SASEGT. The ends were cut back, 0 bases at V and 4 bases at J, with 7 bases in the middle. The V gene is TRBV6-1, the J gene TRBJ1-5; weak D call: TRBD1 (5 bases). The source was peripheral blood, collected on day 0 of AZD1222 vaccination. The source of this sequence is an adult in good health. In DNA form, the CDR3 reads TGTGCCAGCAGTGAAGCCGCAGGGAATCAGCCCCAGCATTTT. Residues: CASSEAAGNQPQHF.